Following are 17 T cell receptor beta chains from one sample sequenced in a study of regulatory T cells in long-lasting Graves disease. CDR3-region Arm-PCR and iRepertoire HTBI primers produced the TCR beta libraries. MiXCR, applied by TCRdb to the multiplex PCR reads, yields one record per CDR3 protein. Of 400,000 to 500,000 distinct CDR3 sequences in the sample, around 16% were seen once. Time point defined: newly diagnosed GD, antithyroid drugs for less than 3 months. Making the TCR library involved RNA that had been extracted from PBMCs. A further study also used this sample, focusing on T cells in Graves' hyperthyroidism and ophthalmopathy.

This specimen consisted of peripheral blood mononuclear cells (PBMCs), obtained at new diagnosis, from a patient treated with antithyroid drugs. The receptors come from a woman in her 40s with Graves disease.

This clonotype was found many times. The V call is TRBV12-3 or TRBV12-4, the J call TRBJ1-5; possibly TRBD1 for D (5 bases). Trimming removed 0 bases at V and 9 bases at J, with 9 bases between. The CDR3 is 13 amino acids. The CDR3 nucleotides are TGTGCCAGCAGTTTAGCTGTCGGGGGGCCCCAGCATTTT. It codes for CASSLAVGGPQHF.

In its sample, this clonotype was seen many times. The chain links TRBV7-8 to TRBJ1-2; possible D gene TRBD1, 6 bases. Germline CDR1 is SGHVS and CDR2 is FQNEAQ. The V and J ends lost 3 bases and 3 bases respectively, with 8 bases between them. The CDR3 consists of 13 residues. CDR3 DNA sequence: TGTGCCAGCAGCTTTCGGGGGCACTATGGCTACACCTTC. Translated: CASSFRGHYGYTF.

DNA for the CDR3: TGCAGTGCTCTCCTGACCTACGAGCAGTACTTC. It specifies CSALLTYEQYF. V and J are TRBV20-1 and TRBJ2-7; D gene ambiguous. Per germline, CDR1 DFQATT and CDR2 SNEGSKA (reference sequence). V shed 5 bases and J shed 2 bases, with 7 bases lying between them. The CDR3 has 11 residues.

For this clonotype: This may come from a read error, since a much larger clone is one base off. The chain has TRBV12-3 or TRBV12-4 and TRBJ2-2; D is unresolved. V dropped 5 bases and J dropped 6 bases, with 16 bases sitting between them. The CDR3 runs 15 residues. The CDR3 reads CASSIYPRAAGELFF. CDR3 coding DNA: TGTGCCAGCAGTATCTATCCTAGGGCCGCCGGGGAGCTGTTTTTT.

Concerning this clonotype itself: A read error may explain this, as a much larger clone is one base away. V usage is TRBV5-1 and J usage is TRBJ1-1; unclear D gene. The CDR3 is made up of 15 amino acids. V gave up 3 bases and J gave up 0 bases, with 12 bases separating them. In germline, CDR1 is SGHRS, CDR2 YFSETQ. This chain's CDR3 is CASSSAQSMNTEAFF. For the CDR3, the DNA is TGCGCCAGCAGCTCGGCTCAGAGCATGAACACTGAAGCTTTCTTT.

V is TRBV2 and J is TRBJ2-1; 7 bases agree with TRBD2. In germline, CDR1 is SNHLY, CDR2 FYNNEI. This CDR3 is 13 amino acids long. V was pared by 6 bases and J by 10 bases, with 9 bases of the junction left unmatched. DNA for the CDR3: TGTGCCAGCAGGGGAGGGGACCCGGGGGAGCAGTTCTTC. This gives the protein CASRGGDPGEQFF. The entire variable domain, with the rest obtained from reference TRBV2 and TRBJ2-1, is as follows: EPEVTQTPSHQVTQMGQEVILRCVPISNHLYFYWYRQILGQKVEFLVSFYNNEISEKSEIFDDQFSVERPDGSNFTLKIRSTKLEDSAMYFCASRGGDPGEQFFGPGTRLTVL.

Many counts were recorded for this clonotype. The gene calls are TRBV18 and TRBJ2-5; perhaps D is TRBD1 or TRBD2 (5 bases each). V was shortened by 3 bases and J by 5 bases, with 10 bases between the two germline ends. There are 13 residues in the CDR3. Germline CDR1 KGHSH, CDR2 LQKENI. CDR3 sequence (DNA): TGTGCCAGCTCACCCGGGGCTGGGGAGACCCAGTACTTC. This encodes CASSPGAGETQYF.

Comment on this clonotype: One end of the junction does not line up with germline, which may come from a read error. V gene TRBV3-1 combines with J gene TRBJ2-1; D not resolved. The CDR3 totals 12 residues. CDR1 is LGHDT, CDR2 YNNKEL, per germline (reference sequence). The CDR3 nucleotides are TGTGTCAGCAGCCAAGAATACAATGAGCAGTTCTTC. It is translated as CVSSQEYNEQFF.

With regard to this clonotype: It may be a read error: a sequence one base away is much more abundant. V gene TRBV6-1 combines with J gene TRBJ2-4; 12 bases fit TRBD2. Germline-derived CDR1 and CDR2 are MNHNS and SASEGT. This CDR3 is built from 16 residues. After removal of 6 bases from V and 13 bases from J, the junction contained 16 bases not matched to a gene. The CDR3 protein is CASSPKALAGGREQYF. The DNA of the CDR3 is TGTGCCAGCAGCCCCAAGGCGCTAGCGGGAGGGCGTGAGCAGTACTTC.

This clonotype was recorded at least ten times. V is TRBV9 and J is TRBJ2-7; D is unresolved. Germline V gene sequence: CDR1 SGDLS, CDR2 YYNGEE. The V end lost 0 bases, the J end lost 2 bases, and 6 bases lay between the germline ends. The CDR3 consists of 13 residues. CDR3 nucleotides: TGTGCCAGCAGCGTAGTGCTAGCCTACGAGCAGTACTTC. Encoded protein: CASSVVLAYEQYF.

On this clonotype: One end of the junction is discordant with germline, which a read error may explain. V gene TRBV7-2 combines with J gene TRBJ2-7; D possibly corresponds to TRBD2 (6 bases). The CDR3 consists of 13 residues. The V gene's germline CDR1 is SGHTA and CDR2 FQGNSA. CDR3 protein: CAGSPGLGYEQYF. CDR3 nucleotide sequence: TGTGCCGGCAGCCCGGGACTCGGCTACGAGCAGTACTTC.

This clonotype was recorded at least ten times. V and J are TRBV12-3 or TRBV12-4 and TRBJ2-5; 7 nucleotides align to TRBD1. CDR3 length equals 14 residues. V shed 5 bases and J 5 bases; nucleotides not matched to a gene: 8. CDR3 loop: CASSPGTVGETQYF. Here the CDR3 DNA reads TGTGCCAGCAGTCCCGGGACAGTGGGGGAGACCCAGTACTTC.

Many counts were recorded for this clonotype. This chain uses TRBV29-1 with TRBJ2-5; weak D call: TRBD2 (5 bases). CDR1 and CDR2 (germline): SQVTM, ANQGSEA. The CDR3 contains 16 residues. Trimming left V 4 bases short and J 3 bases short, with 21 bases between. The CDR3 DNA reads as TGCAGCGTTGTGTCGGTCGGAGAGGGCGAGGAAGAGACCCAGTACTTC. Encoded protein: CSVVSVGEGEEETQYF.

This clonotype was observed a few times. The chain recombines TRBV7-2 with TRBJ2-1; 8 nucleotides agree with TRBD2. V lost 5 bases and J lost 0; bases outside the gene matches: 9. CDR3 length: 17 amino acids. Looked up from germline, CDR1 is SGHTA and CDR2 is FQGNSA. The CDR3 protein is CASSLVSGGSSYNEQFF. For the CDR3, the DNA is TGTGCCAGCAGCCTCGTGAGCGGGGGAAGCTCCTACAATGAGCAGTTCTTC.

In its sample, this clonotype was seen many times. This chain joins TRBV28 and TRBJ1-5; possibly TRBD1 for D (5 bases). The V end was cut by 3 bases, the J end by 5 bases, with 11 bases between. Germline assignment: CDR1 MDHEN and CDR2 SYDVKM. The CDR3 runs 14 residues. The CDR3 sequence: CASSLGGFDQPQHF. The CDR3 coding sequence is TGTGCCAGCAGTTTGGGGGGTTTTGATCAGCCCCAGCATTTT.

The rearrangement links TRBV20-1 to TRBJ1-5; TRBD1 might be the D (6 bases). Between the trimmed V and J ends, which lost 1 base and 8 bases, there was a span of 18 bases. CDR1 is DFQATT, CDR2 SNEGSKA, per germline (reference sequence). CDR3 length equals 15 residues. CDR3 sequence reads: CSARGSQGTTEPQHF. The CDR3 coding sequence is TGCAGTGCTAGAGGGTCTCAGGGGACTACCGAGCCCCAGCATTTT.

The chain couples TRBV28 to TRBJ1-4; a possible D gene is TRBD1 (6 bases). The CDR3 sequence is 16 residues long. V lost 2 bases, J lost 7 bases, and 17 bases lay in between. Germline-derived CDR1 and CDR2 are MDHEN and SYDVKM. The CDR3, as DNA: TGTGCCAGCAGTTTACCCCGGGACACAGACGGTGAAAAACTGTTTTTT. The encoded protein is CASSLPRDTDGEKLFF.